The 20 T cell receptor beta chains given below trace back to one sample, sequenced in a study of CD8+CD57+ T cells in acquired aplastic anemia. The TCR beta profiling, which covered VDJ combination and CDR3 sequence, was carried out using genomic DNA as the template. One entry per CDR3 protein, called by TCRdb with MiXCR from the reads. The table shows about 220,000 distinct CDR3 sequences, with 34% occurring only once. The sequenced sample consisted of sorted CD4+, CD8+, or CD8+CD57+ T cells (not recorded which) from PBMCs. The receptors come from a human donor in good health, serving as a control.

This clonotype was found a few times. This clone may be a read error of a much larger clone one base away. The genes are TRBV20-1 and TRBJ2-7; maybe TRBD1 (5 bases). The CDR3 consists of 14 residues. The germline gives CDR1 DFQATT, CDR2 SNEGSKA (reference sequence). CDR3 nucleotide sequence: TGCCGTGCTGGACCAACAGGAAGAACCTACGAGCAGTACTTC. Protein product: CRAGPTGRTYEQYF.

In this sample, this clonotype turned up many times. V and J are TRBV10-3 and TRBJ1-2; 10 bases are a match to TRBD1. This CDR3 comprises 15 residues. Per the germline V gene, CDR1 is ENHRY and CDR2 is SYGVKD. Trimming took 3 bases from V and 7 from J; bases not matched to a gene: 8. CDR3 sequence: CAISDSKGTGAGYTF. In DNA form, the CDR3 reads TGTGCCATCAGTGACAGTAAAGGGACAGGGGCTGGCTACACCTTC.

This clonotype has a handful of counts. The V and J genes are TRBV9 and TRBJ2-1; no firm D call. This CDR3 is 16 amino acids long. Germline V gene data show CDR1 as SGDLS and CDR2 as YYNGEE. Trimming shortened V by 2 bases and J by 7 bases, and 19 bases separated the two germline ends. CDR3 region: CASSVLSYGPQNEQFF. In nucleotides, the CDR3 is TGTGCCAGCAGCGTCTTGTCTTATGGACCACAGAATGAGCAGTTCTTC. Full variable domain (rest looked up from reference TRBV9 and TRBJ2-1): DSGVTQTPKHLITATGQRVTLRCSPRSGDLSVYWYQQSLDQGLQFLIQYYNGEERAKGNILERFSAQQFPDLHSELNLSSLELGDSALYFCASSVLSYGPQNEQFFGPGTRLTVL.

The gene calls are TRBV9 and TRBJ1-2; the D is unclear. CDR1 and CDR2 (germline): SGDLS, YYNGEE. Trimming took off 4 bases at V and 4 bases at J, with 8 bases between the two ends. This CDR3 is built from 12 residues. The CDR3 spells CASSPPRYGYTF. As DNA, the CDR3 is TGTGCCAGCAGCCCCCCTCGCTATGGCTACACCTTC.

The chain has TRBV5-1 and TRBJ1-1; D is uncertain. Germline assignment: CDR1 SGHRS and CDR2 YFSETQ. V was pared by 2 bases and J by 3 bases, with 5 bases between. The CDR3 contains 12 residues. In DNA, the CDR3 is TGCGCCAGCAGCTTAATTGACACTGAAGCTTTCTTT. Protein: CASSLIDTEAFF.

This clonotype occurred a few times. CDR3 sequence reads: CASSEAVDRSSYNSPLHF. CDR3 DNA sequence: TGTGCCAGCAGTGAAGCGGTGGACAGGAGCTCCTATAATTCACCCCTCCACTTT. The V call is TRBV6-1, the J call TRBJ1-6, with 7 bases fitting TRBD1. Germline trimming cut 0 bases from V and 0 bases from J; bases unmatched to any gene: 5. CDR1 and CDR2 (germline): MNHNS, SASEGT. The CDR3 totals 18 residues.

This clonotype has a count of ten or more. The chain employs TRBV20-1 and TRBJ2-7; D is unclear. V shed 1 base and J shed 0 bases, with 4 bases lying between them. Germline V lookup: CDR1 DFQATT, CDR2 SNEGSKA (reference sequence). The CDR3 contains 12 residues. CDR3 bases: TGCAGTGCTAGAGCTAGCTCCTACGAGCAGTACTTC. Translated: CSARASSYEQYF.

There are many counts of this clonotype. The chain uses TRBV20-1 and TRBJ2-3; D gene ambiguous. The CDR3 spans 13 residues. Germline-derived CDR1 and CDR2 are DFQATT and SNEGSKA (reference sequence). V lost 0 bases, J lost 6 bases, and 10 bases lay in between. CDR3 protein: CSARDTLVDTQYF. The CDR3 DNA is TGCAGTGCTAGAGACACCCTAGTGGATACGCAGTATTTT.

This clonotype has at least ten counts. The CDR3 sequence: CASNPQGRTGELFF. Here the CDR3 DNA reads TGTGCCAGCAACCCACAGGGGCGGACCGGGGAGCTGTTTTTT. The rearrangement joins TRBV2 to TRBJ2-2; the match to TRBD1 covers 7 bases. V trimming: 7 bases; J trimming: 5 bases; junction bases outside the gene matches: 7. The CDR3 consists of 14 residues. CDR1 is SNHLY and CDR2 is FYNNEI in the germline V gene.

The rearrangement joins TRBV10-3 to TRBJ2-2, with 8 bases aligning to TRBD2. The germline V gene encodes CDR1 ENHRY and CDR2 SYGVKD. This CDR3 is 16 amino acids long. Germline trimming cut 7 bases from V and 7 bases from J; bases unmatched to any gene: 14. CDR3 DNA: TGTGCCATCAAGGAGGGACTAGGCGGATACGGCGGGGAGCTGTTTTTT. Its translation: CAIKEGLGGYGGELFF.

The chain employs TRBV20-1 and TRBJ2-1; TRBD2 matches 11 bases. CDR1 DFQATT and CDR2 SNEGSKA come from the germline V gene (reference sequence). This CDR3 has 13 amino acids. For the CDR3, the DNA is TGCAATGTAGCGGGGGGGCCCTACAATGAGCAGTTCTTC. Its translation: CNVAGGPYNEQFF.

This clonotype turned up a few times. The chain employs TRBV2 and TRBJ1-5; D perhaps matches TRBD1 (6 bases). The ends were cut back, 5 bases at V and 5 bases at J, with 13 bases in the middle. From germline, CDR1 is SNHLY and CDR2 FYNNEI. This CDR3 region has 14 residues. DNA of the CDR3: TGTGCCAGCAGTCGCCCGGGACAATATCAGCCCCAGCATTTT. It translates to CASSRPGQYQPQHF.

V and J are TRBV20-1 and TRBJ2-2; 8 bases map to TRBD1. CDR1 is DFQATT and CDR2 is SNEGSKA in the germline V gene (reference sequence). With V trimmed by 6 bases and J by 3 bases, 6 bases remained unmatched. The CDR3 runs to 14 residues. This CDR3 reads CSAYRGQDTGELFF. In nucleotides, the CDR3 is TGCAGTGCCTACCGGGGACAGGACACCGGGGAGCTGTTTTTT.

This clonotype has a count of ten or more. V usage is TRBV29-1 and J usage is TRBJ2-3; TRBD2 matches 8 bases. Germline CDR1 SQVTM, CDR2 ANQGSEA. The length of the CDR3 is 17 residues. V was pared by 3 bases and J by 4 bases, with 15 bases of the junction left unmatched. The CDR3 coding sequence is TGCAGCGTTGACCGCGGACTAGCTATATTTGGGTCAGATACGCAGTATTTT. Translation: CSVDRGLAIFGSDTQYF.

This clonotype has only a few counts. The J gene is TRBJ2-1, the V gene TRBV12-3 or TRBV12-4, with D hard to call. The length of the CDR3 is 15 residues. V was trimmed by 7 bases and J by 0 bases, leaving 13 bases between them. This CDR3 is CASTPGPSSYNEQFF. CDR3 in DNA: TGTGCCAGCACGCCCGGGCCGAGCTCCTACAATGAGCAGTTCTTC.

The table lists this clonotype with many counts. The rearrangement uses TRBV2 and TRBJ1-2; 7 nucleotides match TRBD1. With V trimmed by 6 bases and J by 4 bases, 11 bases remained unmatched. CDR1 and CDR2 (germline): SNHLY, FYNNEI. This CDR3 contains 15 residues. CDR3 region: CASSETLGTVYGYTF. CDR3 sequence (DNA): TGTGCCAGCAGCGAAACTCTGGGGACAGTCTATGGCTACACCTTC.

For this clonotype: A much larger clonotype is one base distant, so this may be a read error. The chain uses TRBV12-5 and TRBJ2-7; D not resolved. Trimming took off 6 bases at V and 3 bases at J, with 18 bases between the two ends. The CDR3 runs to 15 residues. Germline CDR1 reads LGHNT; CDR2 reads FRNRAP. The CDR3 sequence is CASGRSPPQGYEQYF. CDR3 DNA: TGTGCTAGTGGCCGTTCCCCTCCGCAAGGCTACGAGCAGTACTTC.

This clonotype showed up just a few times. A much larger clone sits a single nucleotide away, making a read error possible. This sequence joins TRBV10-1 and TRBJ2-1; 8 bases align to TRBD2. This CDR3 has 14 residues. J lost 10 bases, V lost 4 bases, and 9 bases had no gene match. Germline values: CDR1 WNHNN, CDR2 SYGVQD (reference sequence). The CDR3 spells CASSGSGGAEEQFF. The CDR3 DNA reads TGCGCCAGCAGTGGGTCGGGGGGGGCCGAGGAGCAGTTCTTC.

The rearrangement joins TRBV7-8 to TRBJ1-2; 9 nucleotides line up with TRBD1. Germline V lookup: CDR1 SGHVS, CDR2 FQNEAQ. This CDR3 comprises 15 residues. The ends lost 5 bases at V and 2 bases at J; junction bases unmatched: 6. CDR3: CASSPDGTGNYGYTF. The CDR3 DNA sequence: TGTGCCAGCAGCCCGGACGGGACAGGGAACTATGGCTACACCTTC.

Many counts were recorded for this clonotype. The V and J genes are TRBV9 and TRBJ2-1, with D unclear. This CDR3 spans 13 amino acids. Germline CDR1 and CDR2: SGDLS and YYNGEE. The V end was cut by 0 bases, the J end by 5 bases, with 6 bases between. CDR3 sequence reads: CASSVAVDNEQFF. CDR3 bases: TGTGCCAGCAGCGTAGCCGTCGACAATGAGCAGTTCTTC.